The 32 T cell receptor beta chains listed next were all sequenced from one sample in a study of human T cells and chemical hapten exposure (dated by TCRdb to the early 2020s). The receptor library was made with RACE. The listed sequencing device is NextSeq 500. TCRdb itself trimmed the public reads at Q25 with fastp, ran MiXCR and retained productive beta chains. Every CDR3 protein is listed once, alongside the most common genes and DNA of its rows. Within this sample are 120,000 or so distinct CDR3 sequences, with around 11% of them counted one time only. The ten largest account for more than 2% of the sample. The sample's time point label, decoded: patch test 3, about 24 weeks after DPC sensitization. The treatment or condition label for this specimen denotes: therapeutic diphenylcyclopropenone sensitization with weekly scalp DPC. Source: whole blood, taken in connection with sensitization to the hapten diphenylcyclopropenone (DPC). All receptors come from a woman aged 50 to 60 with alopecia areata. Some clones in this sample may be carry-over from other donors' samples.

This clonotype was seen ten or more times. The rearrangement uses TRBV7-9 and TRBJ2-7, with TRBD2 identical over 10 bases. The CDR3 length is 15 residues. V gave up 5 bases and J gave up 0 bases; unmatched junction bases: 4. Germline assignment: CDR1 SEHNR and CDR2 FQNEAQ (reference sequence). The CDR3 spells CASSPPSGGSYEQYF. CDR3 DNA: TGTGCCAGCAGCCCGCCTAGCGGGGGCTCCTACGAGCAGTACTTC.

The gene calls are TRBV27 and TRBJ1-4, with 7 bases aligning to TRBD1. Germline lookup yields CDR1 MNHEY and CDR2 SMNVEV (reference sequence). Unmatched junction bases numbered 4, after V lost 2 bases and J lost 7 bases. This CDR3 contains 14 residues. The CDR3 reads CASSLNRGGEKLFF. DNA for the CDR3: TGTGCCAGCAGTTTAAACAGGGGAGGTGAAAAACTGTTTTTT.

This clonotype was detected only a few times. This chain joins TRBV3-1 and TRBJ2-3; 9 bases are shared with TRBD1. This CDR3 is built from 15 residues. Germline-derived CDR1 and CDR2 are LGHDT and YNNKEL (reference sequence). V dropped 0 bases and J dropped 5; count of bases not matched to a gene: 3. The CDR3 DNA sequence: TGTGCCAGCAGCCAAGAAGGGACAGGGCGAGATACGCAGTATTTT. This gives the protein CASSQEGTGRDTQYF.

This clonotype was counted a few times. This chain uses TRBV20-1 with TRBJ1-5; a possible D gene is TRBD1 (5 bases). CDR1 and CDR2 from the germline V gene are DFQATT and SNEGSKA (reference sequence). With 7 bases removed from V and 3 bases from J, the gap between germline ends came to 19 bases. The CDR3 has 15 residues. Here the CDR3 DNA reads TGCAGTGTTATAGTAGGGACGGCCTTCAATCAGCCCCAGCATTTT. Translating gives CSVIVGTAFNQPQHF.

This sequence joins TRBV7-9 and TRBJ2-3, with 10 bases matching TRBD2. There are 16 residues in the CDR3. Trimming cost V 4 bases and J 6 bases; bases outside gene matches: 10. Germline V gives CDR1 SEHNR, CDR2 FQNEAQ (reference sequence). This chain's CDR3 is CASSSSLAGGRDTQYF. The CDR3 DNA sequence: TGTGCCAGCAGCTCATCGTTAGCGGGGGGCCGGGATACGCAGTATTTT.

This clonotype was counted once. This sequence joins TRBV4-1 and TRBJ2-3, with TRBD2 as a possible D gene (7 bases). From germline, CDR1 is MGHRA and CDR2 YSYEKL. V lost 0 bases and J lost 4, with 14 bases in between. The CDR3 loop spans 16 amino acids. For the CDR3, the DNA is TGCGCCAGCAGCCAAGAGGGAGGGGGAGGCGCAGATACGCAGTATTTT. The encoded protein is CASSQEGGGGADTQYF.

There are a few counts of this clonotype. V and J are TRBV29-1 and TRBJ1-3; 11 positions agree with TRBD1. Germline V gene data show CDR1 as SQVTM and CDR2 as ANQGSEA. Losses at the gene ends were 6 bases for V and 4 bases for J; bases not matched to a gene: 23. The CDR3 runs to 20 residues. This chain's CDR3 is CSVPKRVRVPGQGEGNTIYF. The CDR3 DNA follows: TGCAGCGTCCCGAAGCGGGTGCGGGTTCCGGGACAGGGGGAAGGAAACACCATATATTTT.

The chain couples TRBV20-1 to TRBJ1-2; 11 bases fit TRBD1. This CDR3 comprises 13 residues. J lost 4 bases, V lost 6 bases, and 4 bases had no gene match. The germline V gene encodes CDR1 DFQATT and CDR2 SNEGSKA (reference sequence). This CDR3 is CSAGDRGTYGYTF. The CDR3 region has the DNA TGCAGTGCCGGGGACAGGGGGACCTATGGCTACACCTTC.

This clonotype was recorded a few times. The chain carries TRBV5-1 and TRBJ1-1; 7 bases agree with TRBD1. With 7 bases clipped from V and 0 bases from J, the junction kept 3 bases outside the gene matches. From germline, CDR1 is SGHRS and CDR2 YFSETQ. This CDR3 region has 13 residues. As DNA, the CDR3 is TGCGCCAGCGGGGACAGCCTGAACACTGAAGCTTTCTTT. This gives the protein CASGDSLNTEAFF.

This clonotype was counted only a few times. The chain combines TRBV6-5 with TRBJ1-1; the match to TRBD1 covers 8 bases. The germline CDR1 and CDR2 sequences are MNHEY and SVGAGI. V was clipped by 6 bases and J by 1 base; unmatched bases: 7. CDR3 size: 15 residues. CDR3 nucleotide sequence: TGTGCCAGCAGCTCCCATCAGGGGGCGAACACTGAAGCTTTCTTT. This translates into CASSSHQGANTEAFF.

The V call is TRBV7-2, the J call TRBJ1-2; 9 bases agree with TRBD1. V was pared by 5 bases and J by 6 bases, with 13 bases of the junction left unmatched. The CDR3 extends over 16 amino acids. Germline V CDR1 and CDR2: SGHTA, FQGNSA. In DNA, the CDR3 is TGTGCCAGCAGCCTAAGACCGGGACAGGGAGGCCATGGCTACACCTTC. This codes for CASSLRPGQGGHGYTF.

This clonotype was counted between two and nine times. J is TRBJ1-2 and V is TRBV3-1; D might be TRBD1 (5 bases). Germline V lookup: CDR1 LGHDT, CDR2 YNNKEL (reference sequence). Trimming took off 0 bases at V and 13 bases at J, with 18 bases between the two ends. The CDR3 totals 14 residues. The CDR3 protein is CASSQEPGGVAGTF. Here the CDR3 DNA reads TGTGCCAGCAGCCAAGAGCCAGGAGGGGTGGCTGGCACCTTC.

The V gene is TRBV6-5, the J gene TRBJ2-7; 7 positions agree with TRBD1. J gave up 4 bases and V 0 bases, and 3 bases lay outside the gene matches. Germline V gene sequence: CDR1 MNHEY, CDR2 SVGAGI. The CDR3 loop spans 14 amino acids. The CDR3 reads CASSYSQGDYEQYF. CDR3 coding DNA: TGTGCCAGCAGTTACTCGCAGGGGGATTACGAGCAGTACTTC.

This chain links TRBV6-1 with TRBJ1-5; D unclear. Trimming took 7 bases from V and 4 from J, leaving 17 bases between them. The CDR3 loop spans 15 amino acids. Per the germline V gene, CDR1 is MNHNS and CDR2 is SASEGT. In DNA, the CDR3 is TGTGCCAGCACCTTGGGAGGGCGGGGTAATCAGCCCCAGCATTTT. It codes for CASTLGGRGNQPQHF.

In this sample, this clonotype turned up a few times. This chain connects TRBV5-6 to TRBJ2-2; 8 positions agree with TRBD2. The junction had 11 bases not matched to a gene; V was cut back by 6 bases and J by 4 bases. The germline gives CDR1 SGHDT, CDR2 YYEEEE. CDR3 length equals 16 residues. The chain's CDR3 is CASNFLSGIGTGELFF. The DNA of the CDR3 is TGTGCCAGCAACTTCCTTAGCGGGATAGGCACCGGGGAGCTGTTTTTT. The complete variable domain, with remaining parts taken from reference TRBV5-6 and TRBJ2-2, reads DAGVTQSPTHLIKTRGQQVTLRCSPKSGHDTVSWYQQALGQGPQFIFQYYEEEERQRGNFPDRFSGHQFPNYSSELNVNALLLGDSALYLCASNFLSGIGTGELFFGEGSRLTVL.

In this sample, this clonotype turned up many times. The chain links TRBV9 to TRBJ2-3, with 10 bases lining up with TRBD1. Germline loops: CDR1 SGDLS, CDR2 YYNGEE. J was trimmed by 7 bases and V by 4 bases; bases with no gene match: 12. The CDR3 extends over 16 amino acids. The CDR3 reads CASSSLRDRGMNTQYF. The CDR3, as DNA: TGTGCCAGCAGCTCTCTCCGGGACAGGGGTATGAATACGCAGTATTTT.

V usage is TRBV2 and J usage is TRBJ2-7; D perhaps matches TRBD2 (6 bases). Germline assignment: CDR1 SNHLY and CDR2 FYNNEI. V was cut by 0 bases and J by 2 bases, with 8 bases left in between. CDR3 size: 14 residues. The CDR3 reads CASSEAPGAYEQYF. CDR3 in DNA: TGTGCCAGCAGTGAAGCGCCGGGGGCCTACGAGCAGTACTTC.

The genes are TRBV20-1 and TRBJ1-1, with D perhaps TRBD1 (6 bases). V was clipped by 5 bases and J by 1 base, with 14 bases between them. CDR1 and CDR2 from the germline V gene are DFQATT and SNEGSKA (reference sequence). The CDR3 is 14 residues long. CDR3 region: CSASGGGKNTEAFF. The CDR3 nucleotides read TGCAGTGCTTCCGGGGGGGGCAAGAACACTGAAGCTTTCTTT.

This clonotype was observed a handful of times. The chain is built from TRBV24-1 and TRBJ2-2, with D maybe TRBD1 (7 bases). Per germline, CDR1 KGHDR and CDR2 SFDVKD. Trimming took 3 bases from V and 5 from J, leaving 12 bases between them. The CDR3 extends over 15 amino acids. The CDR3 spells CATSDPPGGTGELFF. CDR3 in DNA: TGTGCCACCAGTGATCCCCCAGGGGGGACCGGGGAGCTGTTTTTT.

This clonotype was seen only a few times. V usage is TRBV12-3 or TRBV12-4 and J usage is TRBJ1-1; D gene ambiguous. Trimming removed 3 bases from V and 11 bases from J, with 10 bases in between. This CDR3 contains 11 residues. CDR3 sequence (DNA): TGTGCCAGCAGTTTCGGAGGATACGCTTTCTTT. As protein: CASSFGGYAFF.

The chain carries TRBV24-1 and TRBJ2-2; a weak D match, TRBD1 (5 bases). Germline V lookup: CDR1 KGHDR, CDR2 SFDVKD. Trimming removed 4 bases from V and 1 base from J, with 12 bases in between. The CDR3 totals 16 residues. The CDR3 protein is CATSDSDTLNTGELFF. The CDR3, as DNA: TGTGCCACCAGTGACTCGGACACCTTGAACACCGGGGAGCTGTTTTTT.

Only a few counts were recorded for this clonotype. CDR3 in DNA: TGTGCCTGGAGTGGGCTCCGCACAGATACGCAGTATTTT. Its translation is CAWSGLRTDTQYF. The genes are TRBV30 and TRBJ2-3; no clear D. Trimming left V 1 base short and J 1 base short, with 6 bases between. This CDR3 has 13 amino acids. Germline-derived CDR1 and CDR2 are GTSNPN and SVGIG (reference sequence).

This sequence joins TRBV6-2 or TRBV6-3 and TRBJ1-1; 9 bases agree with TRBD1. The CDR3 has 16 residues. Germline V lookup: CDR1 MNHEY, CDR2 SVGEGT. Germline trimming cut 7 bases from V and 4 bases from J; bases unmatched to any gene: 13. The CDR3 DNA follows: TGTGCCAGCACCATCCTACCGGGACAGGGAGGCACTGAAGCTTTCTTT. Protein: CASTILPGQGGTEAFF.

The chain uses TRBV2 and TRBJ2-5; 7 nucleotides match TRBD2. V was pared by 4 bases and J by 3 bases, with 5 bases of the junction left unmatched. The germline V gene encodes CDR1 SNHLY and CDR2 FYNNEI. The CDR3 length is 14 residues. The CDR3, as DNA: TGTGCCAGCAGTGGGGGGAGGGCGAAAGAGACCCAGTACTTC. Residues: CASSGGRAKETQYF.

This clonotype was observed many times. The gene calls are TRBV7-2 and TRBJ2-3; 9 bases fit TRBD1. This CDR3 is 14 amino acids long. Germline lookup yields CDR1 SGHTA and CDR2 FQGNSA. J lost 3 bases, V lost 6 bases, and 4 bases had no gene match. CDR3 residues: CASSTGQGTDTQYF. The CDR3 region has the DNA TGTGCCAGCAGTACTGGACAGGGGACAGATACGCAGTATTTT.

The chain couples TRBV7-2 to TRBJ2-1; the match to TRBD1 covers 9 bases. Germline V gene sequence: CDR1 SGHTA, CDR2 FQGNSA. Unmatched junction bases numbered 6, after V lost 0 bases and J lost 6 bases. This CDR3 comprises 16 residues. The CDR3 nucleotides are TGTGCCAGCAGCTTAGCCCAGGACAGGGGTGTCAATGAGCAGTTCTTC. Its protein product is CASSLAQDRGVNEQFF.

This clonotype was seen a few times. The chain links TRBV2 to TRBJ2-3, with a tentative D call TRBD1 (5 bases). Germline CDR1 SNHLY, CDR2 FYNNEI. Deletions cut 5 bases from V and 6 bases from J, with 18 bases between. The CDR3 contains 15 residues. CDR3 loop: CASSLDKGRWDTQYF. CDR3 sequence (DNA): TGTGCCAGCAGTCTGGACAAGGGGCGATGGGATACGCAGTATTTT.

This clonotype was picked up a small number of times. The chain has TRBV29-1 and TRBJ2-7, with 8 bases matching TRBD1. Germline loops: CDR1 SQVTM, CDR2 ANQGSEA. V shed 5 bases, J shed 6 bases, and the junction held 6 bases outside the gene matches. This CDR3 is 12 amino acids long. Here the CDR3 reads CSVRQGAREQYF. The CDR3, as DNA: TGCAGCGTTCGGCAGGGGGCACGCGAGCAGTACTTC.

CDR3 sequence reads: CASSLSTGSAGNTIYF. CDR3 nucleotides: TGTGCCAGCAGCTTATCAACAGGGTCAGCTGGAAACACCATATATTTT. This chain connects TRBV7-9 to TRBJ1-3; a possible D gene is TRBD1 (6 bases). Per the germline V gene, CDR1 is SEHNR and CDR2 is FQNEAQ (reference sequence). The CDR3 sequence is 16 residues long. V lost 2 bases and J lost 2, with 13 bases in between.

This clonotype was recorded a few times. The V gene is TRBV20-1, the J gene TRBJ2-7; possibly TRBD2 for D (7 bases). The CDR3 is 14 residues long. Trimming removed 3 bases at V and 5 bases at J, with 17 bases between. Germline CDR1 DFQATT, CDR2 SNEGSKA (reference sequence). CDR3 sequence reads: CSARGGGGRDEQYF. The CDR3 nucleotides read TGCAGTGCTAGGGGGGGCGGGGGTCGGGACGAGCAGTACTTC.

The chain joins TRBV12-3 or TRBV12-4 to TRBJ1-5; no reliable D call. Trimming removed 6 bases from V and 0 bases from J, with 12 bases in between. This CDR3 contains 15 residues. The CDR3 protein is CASSGRGDSNQPQHF. CDR3 DNA sequence: TGTGCCAGCAGCGGGCGGGGAGATAGCAATCAGCCCCAGCATTTT.

This chain joins TRBV27 and TRBJ1-4, with a weak D call TRBD1 (6 bases). CDR3 size: 21 residues. V was trimmed by 5 bases and J by 8 bases, leaving 36 bases between them. Germline V lookup: CDR1 MNHEY, CDR2 SMNVEV (reference sequence). DNA for the CDR3: TGTGCCAGCAGTAGGAATGACCCAGTAACGGGGGCCTCAGGAGACGGGGAAAAACTGTTTTTT. Its protein product is CASSRNDPVTGASGDGEKLFF.